These T cell receptor beta chains were read from a single sample in a study of cytomegalovirus exposure and HLA in healthy donors. This table comes from immunoSEQ multiplex PCR, and its TCRdb copy is limited to in-frame clones, with some not included. The profile shows roughly 150,000 clones, approximately 82% of them singletons. The sequenced sample consisted of PBMCs. These TCRs come from a male donor in good health and CMV-seronegative. The conserved cysteine and the conserved F or W are not part of the CDR3 here. Size values are once, few and many counts, or a class for expanded clones, and some rows have none.

TRBV28	TRBJ2-7	.	ASSFLGLKPYEQY
TRBV30	TRBJ2-4	.	AWKAGGFKNIQY
TRBV7-9	TRBJ2-4	.	ASSLNRVWDSDQNIQY
TRBV9	TRBJ2-1	once	ASSVGVAGVSYNEQF
TRBV5-1	TRBJ2-2	.	ASRPRQGGANTGELF
TRBV28	TRBJ1-6	once	ASSPMSSPLH
TRBV28	TRBJ2-1	.	ASSLTSIDEQF
TRBV6-6	TRBJ1-5	.	ASSGDTDSNQPQH
TRBV4-3	TRBJ1-1	.	ASSQEGRDTEAF
TRBV29-1	TRBJ1-1	.	SVPDRVGTEAF
TRBV7-6	TRBJ2-5	few	ASSLVAGRYQETQY
TRBV4-2	TRBJ2-4	once	ASGLGLAGEGNIQY
TRBV5-1	TRBJ1-1	few	ASTRLQGSPSEAF
TRBV27	TRBJ2-5	.	ASSLLGGGQETQY
TRBV28	TRBJ1-5	.	ASRADRTLPRQPQH
TRBV7-9	TRBJ1-1	.	ASSLQGGGKMAEAF
TRBV11-3	TRBJ2-1	.	ASSLDRGTNEQF
TRBV7-9	TRBJ2-1	.	ASSLGGPPYNEQF
TRBV7-2	TRBJ2-1	few	ASSPRQRGSSYNEQF